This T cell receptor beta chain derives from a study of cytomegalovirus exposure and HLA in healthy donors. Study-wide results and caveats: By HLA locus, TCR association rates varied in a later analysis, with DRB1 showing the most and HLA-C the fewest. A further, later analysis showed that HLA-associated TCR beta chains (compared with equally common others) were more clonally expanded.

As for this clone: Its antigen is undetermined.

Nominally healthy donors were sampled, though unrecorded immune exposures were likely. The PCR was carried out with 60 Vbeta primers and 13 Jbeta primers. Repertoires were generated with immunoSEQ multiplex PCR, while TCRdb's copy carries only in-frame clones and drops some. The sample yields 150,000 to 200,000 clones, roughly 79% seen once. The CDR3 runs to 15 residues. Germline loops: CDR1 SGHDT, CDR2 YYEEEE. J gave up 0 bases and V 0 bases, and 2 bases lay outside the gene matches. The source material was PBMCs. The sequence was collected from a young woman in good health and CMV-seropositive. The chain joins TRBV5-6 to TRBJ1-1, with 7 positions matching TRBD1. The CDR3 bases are TGTGCCAGCAGCTTGGGGACAGGCATGAACACTGAAGCTTTCTTT. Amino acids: CASSLGTGMNTEAFF.